A selection of T cell receptor beta chains follows, all from one sample in a study of T cell responses to AZD1222 COVID-19 vaccine. Method: immunoSEQ multiplex PCR; TCRdb's copy keeps in-frame clones and lacks some. The sample holds approximately 89,000 clones, approximately 90% seen once. The sample consisted of peripheral blood, taken 28 days after the second AZD1222 dose. The receptors shown here come from an adult who received the AZD1222 COVID-19 vaccine. Each CDR3 is given with its conserved first and last residue. The order of the fields is V gene, clone size, D gene, J gene, CDR3 protein, CDR3 DNA. A D gene is named only where the DNA matches it firmly. Clone size is given for some rows only: seen once, a few or many times, or a class if the clone is expanded.

V: TRBV14
size: .
D: .
J: TRBJ1-6
CDR3: CASSPMGAGHNSPLHF
DNA: TGTGCCAGCAGCCCCATGGGGGCAGGGCATAATTCACCCCTCCACTTT

V: TRBV4-1
size: .
D: .
J: TRBJ1-2
CDR3: CASSPRTETSSGYTF
DNA: TGCGCCAGCAGCCCTCGGACAGAGACTTCTTCTGGCTACACCTTC

V: TRBV6-5
size: .
D: .
J: TRBJ1-1
CDR3: CASRMEMNTEAFF
DNA: TGTGCCAGCAGGATGGAAATGAACACTGAAGCTTTCTTT

V: TRBV28
size: .
D: .
J: TRBJ2-7
CDR3: CASSLAGEGSYEQYF
DNA: TGTGCCAGCAGTTTAGCAGGGGAAGGATCCTACGAGCAGTACTTC

V: TRBV28
size: .
D: .
J: TRBJ2-7
CDR3: CASSHPQRVGSYEQYF
DNA: TGTGCCAGCAGCCACCCCCAGCGGGTTGGTTCGTACGAGCAGTACTTC

V: TRBV19
size: .
D: TRBD1
J: TRBJ1-5
CDR3: CASSMGTGMGQPQHF
DNA: TGTGCCAGTAGTATGGGGACAGGGATGGGTCAACCCCAGCATTTT

V: TRBV3-1/TRBV3-2
size: .
D: .
J: TRBJ2-7
CDR3: CASSHAPAEQYF
DNA: TGTGCCAGCAGCCATGCCCCGGCCGAGCAGTACTTC

V: TRBV5-1
size: once
D: .
J: TRBJ2-1
CDR3: CASSSGGFSYNEQFF
DNA: TGCGCCAGCAGCTCGGGTGGTTTCTCCTACAATGAGCAGTTCTTC

V: TRBV18
size: .
D: TRBD1
J: TRBJ1-2
CDR3: CASSPGQGESRGYTF
DNA: TGTGCCAGCTCCCCGGGACAGGGTGAATCGCGTGGCTACACCTTC

V: TRBV7-2
size: .
D: TRBD1
J: TRBJ1-2
CDR3: CASSPNRGQTAGYTF
DNA: TGTGCCAGCAGCCCCAACAGGGGGCAGACTGCAGGCTACACCTTC

V: TRBV7-2
size: .
D: TRBD2
J: TRBJ2-3
CDR3: CASSLAGTSQSDTQYF
DNA: TGTGCCAGCAGCTTAGCCGGGACTAGCCAATCAGATACGCAGTATTTT

V: TRBV20-1
size: .
D: .
J: TRBJ2-7
CDR3: CSAKVSEQYF
DNA: TGCAGTGCTAAGGTATCCGAGCAGTACTTC

V: TRBV20-1
size: .
D: .
J: TRBJ1-1
CDR3: CSASRSPFPGTEAFF
DNA: TGCAGTGCTAGTCGGTCCCCATTCCCGGGGACTGAAGCTTTCTTT

V: TRBV9
size: .
D: .
J: TRBJ1-6
CDR3: CASSAPGDARGAPLHF
DNA: TGTGCCAGCAGCGCCCCAGGGGACGCGCGGGGGGCACCCCTCCACTTT

V: TRBV3-1/TRBV3-2
size: .
D: .
J: TRBJ2-1
CDR3: CASSPSSGLWSEQFF
DNA: TGTGCCAGCAGCCCCTCCTCGGGGTTGTGGAGTGAGCAGTTCTTC

V: TRBV3-1/TRBV3-2
size: .
D: .
J: TRBJ2-7
CDR3: CASSQTGNSEQYF
DNA: TGTGCCAGCAGCCAAACAGGGAACTCCGAGCAGTACTTC

V: TRBV7-6
size: .
D: .
J: TRBJ1-4
CDR3: CASSLDRFPEKLFF
DNA: TGTGCCAGCAGCTTAGACAGGTTTCCGGAAAAACTGTTTTTT

V: TRBV27
size: .
D: .
J: TRBJ1-1
CDR3: CASSLQGGVTEAFF
DNA: TGTGCCAGCAGCCTACAGGGAGGAGTCACTGAAGCTTTCTTT

V: TRBV7-8
size: .
D: .
J: TRBJ1-5
CDR3: CASSLQGTGGNQPQHF
DNA: TGTGCCAGCAGCCTCCAGGGTACTGGCGGCAATCAGCCCCAGCATTTT

V: TRBV2
size: .
D: .
J: TRBJ1-1
CDR3: CASSDTRDTEAFF
DNA: TGTGCCAGCAGTGATACGAGGGACACTGAAGCTTTCTTT

V: TRBV6-2/TRBV6-3
size: .
D: TRBD1
J: TRBJ1-2
CDR3: CASSYRGTAGYTF
DNA: TGTGCCAGCAGTTACCGTGGGACAGCCGGCTACACCTTC

V: TRBV21-1
size: .
D: .
J: TRBJ1-2
CDR3: CASSQGAGGYTF
DNA: TGTGCCAGCAGCCAGGGGGCGGGGGGCTACACCTTC

V: TRBV10-3
size: .
D: .
J: TRBJ1-5
CDR3: CAISTTGNNQPQHF
DNA: TGTGCCATCAGTACAACAGGGAACAATCAGCCCCAGCATTTT

V: TRBV20-1
size: .
D: TRBD1
J: TRBJ1-2
CDR3: CSASLTGDGYTF
DNA: TGCAGTGCTAGTCTGACAGGGGATGGCTACACCTTC

V: TRBV5-1
size: once
D: .
J: TRBJ2-3
CDR3: CASSLGQGGVSDTQYF
DNA: TGCGCCAGCAGCTTGGGACAGGGAGGTGTTTCAGATACGCAGTATTTT

V: TRBV7-9
size: .
D: .
J: TRBJ2-7
CDR3: CASSLKPGRTRGEQYF
DNA: TGTGCCAGCAGCTTAAAGCCTGGGCGGACGAGAGGAGAGCAGTACTTC

V: TRBV5-8
size: once
D: .
J: TRBJ1-6
CDR3: CASRQIRAPHSPLHF
DNA: TGTGCCAGCAGACAAATCCGGGCTCCGCATTCACCCCTCCACTTT

V: TRBV4-1
size: .
D: .
J: TRBJ2-1
CDR3: CASSQVGGASYNEQFF
DNA: TGCGCCAGCAGCCAAGTGGGGGGAGCCTCCTACAATGAGCAGTTCTTC

V: TRBV4-1
size: .
D: TRBD1
J: TRBJ2-3
CDR3: CASSTDRGRTQYF
DNA: TGCGCCAGCAGCACGGACAGGGGGCGTACGCAGTATTTT

V: TRBV3-1/TRBV3-2
size: .
D: .
J: TRBJ2-7
CDR3: CASSQDSVYEQYF
DNA: TGTGCCAGCAGCCAAGATTCGGTATACGAGCAGTACTTC

V: TRBV28
size: .
D: .
J: TRBJ2-1
CDR3: CASSLSWCARATNEQFF
DNA: TGTGCCAGCAGTTTATCTTGGTGTGCCAGAGCGACCAATGAGCAGTTCTTC

V: TRBV5-1
size: .
D: TRBD1
J: TRBJ1-1
CDR3: CASSGQVNTEAFF
DNA: TGCGCCAGCAGCGGACAGGTGAACACTGAAGCTTTCTTT

V: TRBV5-4
size: once
D: .
J: TRBJ1-1
CDR3: CASSLREYMNTEAFF
DNA: TGTGCCAGCAGCCTCAGGGAATACATGAACACTGAAGCTTTCTTT

V: TRBV29-1
size: .
D: .
J: TRBJ2-7
CDR3: CSVVSSEATYEQYF
DNA: TGCAGCGTTGTCAGCTCAGAGGCCACCTACGAGCAGTACTTC

V: TRBV19
size: few
D: .
J: TRBJ1-3
CDR3: CASRFFGSGNTIYF
DNA: TGTGCCAGTAGGTTCTTTGGCTCTGGAAACACCATATATTTT

V: TRBV11-1
size: .
D: .
J: TRBJ1-2
CDR3: CASSSRHRGNYGYTF
DNA: TGTGCCAGCAGCTCTCGACATAGGGGCAACTATGGCTACACCTTC

V: TRBV7-9
size: .
D: .
J: TRBJ1-1
CDR3: CASSFGDTEAFF
DNA: TGTGCCAGCAGCTTTGGCGACACTGAAGCTTTCTTT

V: TRBV19
size: .
D: .
J: TRBJ1-5
CDR3: CASRMMFGGGQPQHF
DNA: TGTGCCAGTAGAATGATGTTCGGGGGCGGTCAGCCCCAGCATTTT

V: TRBV7-6
size: .
D: TRBD1
J: TRBJ2-2
CDR3: CASSFSGTGNTGELFF
DNA: TGTGCCAGCAGCTTCTCCGGGACAGGGAACACCGGGGAGCTGTTTTTT

V: TRBV28
size: .
D: TRBD1
J: TRBJ1-6
CDR3: CASSRDRFDSPLHF
DNA: TGTGCCAGCAGTCGGGACAGGTTCGATTCACCCCTCCACTTT

V: TRBV3-1/TRBV3-2
size: once
D: TRBD1
J: TRBJ2-7
CDR3: CASSQRGQGYEQYF
DNA: TGTGCCAGCAGCCAGAGGGGACAGGGCTACGAGCAGTACTTC

V: TRBV10-3
size: .
D: .
J: TRBJ1-4
CDR3: CAISKGGFEKLFF
DNA: TGTGCCATCAGTAAGGGCGGGTTCGAAAAACTGTTTTTT

V: TRBV4-1
size: .
D: TRBD2
J: TRBJ2-1
CDR3: CASSPGLAGISYNEQFF
DNA: TGCGCCAGCAGCCCCGGACTAGCGGGAATCTCCTACAATGAGCAGTTCTTC

V: TRBV9
size: .
D: .
J: TRBJ1-3
CDR3: CASSVGQAGNTIYF
DNA: TGTGCCAGCAGCGTAGGGCAGGCTGGAAACACCATATATTTT

V: TRBV25-1
size: .
D: TRBD1
J: TRBJ2-2
CDR3: CASSLTGANTGELFF
DNA: TGTGCCAGCAGTCTGACAGGGGCGAACACCGGGGAGCTGTTTTTT

V: TRBV24-1
size: .
D: TRBD2
J: TRBJ2-1
CDR3: CATSEWSGNNEQFF
DNA: TGTGCCACCAGTGAGTGGAGCGGGAACAATGAGCAGTTCTTC

V: TRBV18
size: .
D: .
J: TRBJ1-5
CDR3: CASSPQGLINQPQHF
DNA: TGTGCCAGCTCACCACAGGGTCTCATCAATCAGCCCCAGCATTTT

V: TRBV10-3
size: once
D: TRBD1
J: TRBJ1-2
CDR3: CAISVEDRGLSGYTF
DNA: TGTGCCATCAGTGTCGAGGACAGGGGGCTTAGCGGCTACACCTTC

V: TRBV6-5
size: .
D: TRBD2
J: TRBJ2-7
CDR3: CASRTGLAASYEQYF
DNA: TGTGCCAGCAGAACGGGACTAGCGGCTTCCTACGAGCAGTACTTC

V: TRBV6-5
size: .
D: .
J: TRBJ1-5
CDR3: CASGGGLGNQPQHF
DNA: TGTGCCAGCGGGGGAGGGTTGGGCAATCAGCCCCAGCATTTT

V: TRBV30
size: few
D: .
J: TRBJ1-2
CDR3: CAWSRQPDNYGYTF
DNA: TGTGCCTGGTCTCGACAGCCCGATAACTATGGCTACACCTTC

V: TRBV14
size: .
D: .
J: TRBJ2-3
CDR3: CASSQAQTVYF
DNA: TGTGCCAGCAGCCAAGCACAGACGGTGTATTTT

V: TRBV2
size: .
D: .
J: TRBJ2-2
CDR3: CASSELVAGELFF
DNA: TGTGCCAGCAGTGAGTTAGTGGCCGGGGAGCTGTTTTTT

V: TRBV15
size: .
D: .
J: TRBJ2-7
CDR3: CATSATGSTYEQYF
DNA: TGTGCCACCAGCGCTACAGGGTCCACCTACGAGCAGTACTTC